This T cell receptor (beta chain) was found in a study of type 1 regulatory T cells. The overall study: This in vitro CD4 product, T-allo10, is enriched for Tr1 cells and alloantigen-specific.

Germline lookup yields CDR1 MNHEY and CDR2 SVGEGT. The CDR3 is 15 amino acids. The ends lost 6 bases at V and 2 bases at J; junction bases unmatched: 7. This clonotype appeared a few times. TCRdb reprocessed the reads with MiXCR, giving one entry per CDR3 protein. The sample lists approximately 97,000 distinct CDR3 sequences; 25% to 40% were seen once. The specimen sequenced was CD4+ T cells, either the whole sample or a sorted fraction (not recorded which). V gene TRBV6-2 or TRBV6-3 combines with J gene TRBJ2-1; TRBD2 matches at 7 bases. The clonotype originates from a human donor in good health. The CDR3 spells CASRAGLDAYNEQFF. The CDR3 DNA reads TGTGCCAGCAGAGCGGGACTGGATGCCTACAATGAGCAGTTCTTC.